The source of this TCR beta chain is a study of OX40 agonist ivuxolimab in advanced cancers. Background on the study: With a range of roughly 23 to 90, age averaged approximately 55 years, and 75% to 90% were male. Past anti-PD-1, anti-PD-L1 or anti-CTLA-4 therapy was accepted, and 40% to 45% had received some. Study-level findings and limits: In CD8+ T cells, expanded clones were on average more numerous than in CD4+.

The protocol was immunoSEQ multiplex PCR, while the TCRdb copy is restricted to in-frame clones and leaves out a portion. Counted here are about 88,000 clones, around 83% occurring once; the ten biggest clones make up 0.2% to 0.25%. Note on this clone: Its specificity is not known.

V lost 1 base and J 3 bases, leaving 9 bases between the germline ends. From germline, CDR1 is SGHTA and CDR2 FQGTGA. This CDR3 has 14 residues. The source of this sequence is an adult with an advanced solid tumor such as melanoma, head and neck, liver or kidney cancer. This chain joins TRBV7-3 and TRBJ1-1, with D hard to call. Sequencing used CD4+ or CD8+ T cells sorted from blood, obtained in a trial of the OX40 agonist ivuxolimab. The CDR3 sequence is CASSLNPPHTEAFF. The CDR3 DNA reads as TGTGCCAGCAGCTTAAACCCACCCCACACTGAAGCTTTCTTT.